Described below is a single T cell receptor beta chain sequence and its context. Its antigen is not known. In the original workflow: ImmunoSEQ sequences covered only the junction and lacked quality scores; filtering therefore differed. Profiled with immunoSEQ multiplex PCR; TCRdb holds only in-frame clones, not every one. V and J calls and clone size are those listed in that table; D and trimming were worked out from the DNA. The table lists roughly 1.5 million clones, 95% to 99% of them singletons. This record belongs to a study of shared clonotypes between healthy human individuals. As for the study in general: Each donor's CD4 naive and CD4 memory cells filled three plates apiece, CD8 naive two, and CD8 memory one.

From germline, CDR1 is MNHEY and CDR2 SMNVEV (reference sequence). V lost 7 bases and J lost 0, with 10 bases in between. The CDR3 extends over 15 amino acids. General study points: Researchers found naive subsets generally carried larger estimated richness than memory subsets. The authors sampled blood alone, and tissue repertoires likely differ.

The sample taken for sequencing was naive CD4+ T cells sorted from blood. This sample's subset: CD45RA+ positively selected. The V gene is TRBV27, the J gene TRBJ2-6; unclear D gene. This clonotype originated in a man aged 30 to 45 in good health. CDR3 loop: CASTWGSSGANVLTF. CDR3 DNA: TGTGCCAGCACCTGGGGAAGCTCTGGGGCCAACGTCCTGACTTTC.